This record looks at one TCR beta chain sequence and its context. Its antigen is undetermined. This specimen belongs to a study of shared clonotypes between healthy human individuals. Findings of the study overall: An expected dependence of interdonor clonotype sharing on sequencing depth was noted. Generally, estimated richness proved larger in naive subsets than it did in memory subsets.

Clones were sequenced by immunoSEQ multiplex PCR, and TCRdb holds only the in-frame ones, with some missing. The sample shows about 610,000 clones, roughly 95% of them seen only once. CDR1 is MNHEY, CDR2 SMNVEV, per germline (reference sequence). Trimming shortened V by 5 bases and J by 9 bases, and 14 bases separated the two germline ends. This CDR3 contains 13 residues. CD45RO-negative, CCR7-positively selected cells formed the naive CD8 fraction, excluding terminally differentiated effector memory CD45RA+ cells. The clonotype was recovered from a woman in her thirties in good health. Sequencing was performed on naive CD8+ T cells sorted from blood. The gene calls are TRBV27 and TRBJ2-4, with D possibly being TRBD1 or TRBD2 (5 bases each). For the CDR3, the DNA is TGTGCCAGCAGTATAACTCAGGGAGCCATTCAGTACTTC. Residues: CASSITQGAIQYF.